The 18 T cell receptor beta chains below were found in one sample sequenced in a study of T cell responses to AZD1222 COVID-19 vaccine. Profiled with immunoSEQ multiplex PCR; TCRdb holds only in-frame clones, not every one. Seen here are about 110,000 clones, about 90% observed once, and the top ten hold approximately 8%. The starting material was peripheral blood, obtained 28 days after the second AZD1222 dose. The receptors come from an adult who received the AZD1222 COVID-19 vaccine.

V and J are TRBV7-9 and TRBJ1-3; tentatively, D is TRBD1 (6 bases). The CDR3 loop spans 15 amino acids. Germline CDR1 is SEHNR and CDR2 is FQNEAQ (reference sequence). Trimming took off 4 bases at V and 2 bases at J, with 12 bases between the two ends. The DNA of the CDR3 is TGTGCCAGCAGCTCCGGACAGCCCGCTGGAAACACCATATATTTT. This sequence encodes CASSSGQPAGNTIYF.

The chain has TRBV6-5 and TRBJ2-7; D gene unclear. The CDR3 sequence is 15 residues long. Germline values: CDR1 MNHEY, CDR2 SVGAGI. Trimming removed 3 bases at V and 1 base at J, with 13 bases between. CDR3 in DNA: TGTGCCAGCAGTTATACAGTACCTACGTCCTACGAGCAGTACTTC. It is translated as CASSYTVPTSYEQYF.

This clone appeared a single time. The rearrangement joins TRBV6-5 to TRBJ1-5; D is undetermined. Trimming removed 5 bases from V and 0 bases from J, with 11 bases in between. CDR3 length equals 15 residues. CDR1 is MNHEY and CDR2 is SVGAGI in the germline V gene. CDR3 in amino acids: CASSPRVPSNQPQHF. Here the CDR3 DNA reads TGTGCCAGCAGTCCGAGGGTCCCTAGCAATCAGCCCCAGCATTTT.

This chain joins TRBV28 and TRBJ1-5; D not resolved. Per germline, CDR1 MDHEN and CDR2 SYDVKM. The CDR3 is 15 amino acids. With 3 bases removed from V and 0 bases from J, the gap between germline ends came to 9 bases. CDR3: CASSLFIHSNQPQHF. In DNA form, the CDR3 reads TGTGCCAGCAGTTTGTTTATTCATAGCAATCAGCCCCAGCATTTT.

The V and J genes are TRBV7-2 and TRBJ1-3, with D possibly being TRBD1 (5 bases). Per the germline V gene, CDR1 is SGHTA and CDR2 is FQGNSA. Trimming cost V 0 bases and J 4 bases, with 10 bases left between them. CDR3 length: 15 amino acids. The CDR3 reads CASSLASGFGNTIYF. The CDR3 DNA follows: TGTGCCAGCAGCTTAGCGTCAGGGTTCGGAAACACCATATATTTT.

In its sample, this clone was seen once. CDR3 in amino acids: CASSLGHRANQPQHF. The CDR3 nucleotides are TGTGCCAGCAGTTTGGGACACAGAGCCAATCAGCCCCAGCATTTT. The chain is built from TRBV28 and TRBJ1-5; D may be TRBD1 (6 bases). Germline V gene lookup returns CDR1 MDHEN and CDR2 SYDVKM. The CDR3 is 15 residues long. The V and J ends lost 3 bases and 3 bases respectively, with 12 bases between them.

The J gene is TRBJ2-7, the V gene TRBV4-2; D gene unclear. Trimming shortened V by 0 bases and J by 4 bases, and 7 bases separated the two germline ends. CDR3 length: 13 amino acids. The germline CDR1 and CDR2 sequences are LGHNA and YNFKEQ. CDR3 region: CASSQDEMYEQYF. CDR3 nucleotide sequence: TGTGCCAGCAGCCAAGACGAGATGTACGAGCAGTACTTC.

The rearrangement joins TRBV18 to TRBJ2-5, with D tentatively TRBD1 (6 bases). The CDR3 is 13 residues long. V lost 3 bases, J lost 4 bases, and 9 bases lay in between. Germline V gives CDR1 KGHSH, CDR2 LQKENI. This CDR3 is CASSPPGVETQYF. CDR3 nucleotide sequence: TGTGCCAGCTCACCTCCAGGGGTAGAGACCCAGTACTTC.

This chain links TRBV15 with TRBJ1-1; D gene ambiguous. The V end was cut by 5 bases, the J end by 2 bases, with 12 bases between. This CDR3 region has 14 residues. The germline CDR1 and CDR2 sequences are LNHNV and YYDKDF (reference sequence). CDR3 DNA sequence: TGTGCCACCAGCGCCAGAACTCCAAACACTGAAGCTTTCTTT. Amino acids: CATSARTPNTEAFF.

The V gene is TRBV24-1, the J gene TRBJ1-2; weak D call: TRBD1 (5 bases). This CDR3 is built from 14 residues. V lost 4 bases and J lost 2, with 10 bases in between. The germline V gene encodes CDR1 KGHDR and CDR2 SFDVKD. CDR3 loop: CATSDQDTNYGYTF. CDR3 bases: TGTGCCACCAGTGACCAGGACACCAACTATGGCTACACCTTC.

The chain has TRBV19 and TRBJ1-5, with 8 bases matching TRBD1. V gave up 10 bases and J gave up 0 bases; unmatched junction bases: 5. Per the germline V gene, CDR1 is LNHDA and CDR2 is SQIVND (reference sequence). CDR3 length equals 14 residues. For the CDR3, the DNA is TGTGCCATTGGGGACAGGTATAGCAATCAGCCCCAGCATTTT. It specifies CAIGDRYSNQPQHF.

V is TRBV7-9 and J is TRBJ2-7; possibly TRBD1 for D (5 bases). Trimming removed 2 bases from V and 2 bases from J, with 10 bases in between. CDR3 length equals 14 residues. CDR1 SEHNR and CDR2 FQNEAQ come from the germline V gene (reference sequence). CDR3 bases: TGTGCCAGCAGCTTATGGGGCAGACCCTACGAGCAGTACTTC. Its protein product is CASSLWGRPYEQYF.

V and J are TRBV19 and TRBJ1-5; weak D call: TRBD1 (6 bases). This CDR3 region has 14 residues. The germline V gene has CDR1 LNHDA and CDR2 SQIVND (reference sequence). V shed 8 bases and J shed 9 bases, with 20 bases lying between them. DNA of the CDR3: TGTGCCAGTCACTCCGACAGGAGCCCTGGGCCCCAGCATTTT. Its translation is CASHSDRSPGPQHF.

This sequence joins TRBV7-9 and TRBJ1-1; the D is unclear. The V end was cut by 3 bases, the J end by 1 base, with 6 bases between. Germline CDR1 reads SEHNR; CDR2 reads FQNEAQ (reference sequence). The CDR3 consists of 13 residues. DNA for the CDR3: TGTGCCAGCAGCTTCCGGGAGAACACTGAAGCTTTCTTT. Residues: CASSFRENTEAFF.

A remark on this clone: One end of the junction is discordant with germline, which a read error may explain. CDR3 bases: TGTGCCAGCAGCCCAGGACAGATCTACGGGCAGTACTTC. It specifies CASSPGQIYGQYF. The chain carries TRBV7-8 and TRBJ2-7; D perhaps matches TRBD1 (6 bases). The CDR3 has 13 amino acids. The germline CDR1 and CDR2 sequences are SGHVS and FQNEAQ.

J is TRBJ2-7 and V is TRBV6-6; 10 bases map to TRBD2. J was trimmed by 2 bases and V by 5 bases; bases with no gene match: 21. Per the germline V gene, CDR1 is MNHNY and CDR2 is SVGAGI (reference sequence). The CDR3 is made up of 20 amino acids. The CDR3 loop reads CASSHQLRTSGSVFPYEQYF. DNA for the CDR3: TGTGCCAGCAGTCACCAGCTCCGGACTAGCGGCTCCGTTTTTCCCTACGAGCAGTACTTC.

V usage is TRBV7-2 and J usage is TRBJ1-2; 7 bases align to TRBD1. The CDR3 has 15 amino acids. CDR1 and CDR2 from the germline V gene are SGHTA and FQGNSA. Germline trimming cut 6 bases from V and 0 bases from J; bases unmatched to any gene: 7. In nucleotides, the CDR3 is TGTGCCAGCAGTTCGGGGACAGTAGCTAACTATGGCTACACCTTC. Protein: CASSSGTVANYGYTF. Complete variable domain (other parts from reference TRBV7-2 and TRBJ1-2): GAGVSQSPSNKVTEKGKDVELRCDPISGHTALYWYRQSLGQGLEFLIYFQGNSAPDKSGLPSDRFSAERTGGSVSTLTIQRTQQEDSAVYLCASSSGTVANYGYTFGSGTRLTVV.

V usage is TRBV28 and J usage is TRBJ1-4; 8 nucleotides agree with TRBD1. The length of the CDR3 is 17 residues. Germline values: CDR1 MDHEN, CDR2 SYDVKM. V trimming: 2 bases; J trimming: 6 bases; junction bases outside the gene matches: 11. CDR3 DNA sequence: TGTGCCAGCAGTTTAACTATAACGGACAGGGAAGATGAAAAACTGTTTTTT. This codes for CASSLTITDREDEKLFF.